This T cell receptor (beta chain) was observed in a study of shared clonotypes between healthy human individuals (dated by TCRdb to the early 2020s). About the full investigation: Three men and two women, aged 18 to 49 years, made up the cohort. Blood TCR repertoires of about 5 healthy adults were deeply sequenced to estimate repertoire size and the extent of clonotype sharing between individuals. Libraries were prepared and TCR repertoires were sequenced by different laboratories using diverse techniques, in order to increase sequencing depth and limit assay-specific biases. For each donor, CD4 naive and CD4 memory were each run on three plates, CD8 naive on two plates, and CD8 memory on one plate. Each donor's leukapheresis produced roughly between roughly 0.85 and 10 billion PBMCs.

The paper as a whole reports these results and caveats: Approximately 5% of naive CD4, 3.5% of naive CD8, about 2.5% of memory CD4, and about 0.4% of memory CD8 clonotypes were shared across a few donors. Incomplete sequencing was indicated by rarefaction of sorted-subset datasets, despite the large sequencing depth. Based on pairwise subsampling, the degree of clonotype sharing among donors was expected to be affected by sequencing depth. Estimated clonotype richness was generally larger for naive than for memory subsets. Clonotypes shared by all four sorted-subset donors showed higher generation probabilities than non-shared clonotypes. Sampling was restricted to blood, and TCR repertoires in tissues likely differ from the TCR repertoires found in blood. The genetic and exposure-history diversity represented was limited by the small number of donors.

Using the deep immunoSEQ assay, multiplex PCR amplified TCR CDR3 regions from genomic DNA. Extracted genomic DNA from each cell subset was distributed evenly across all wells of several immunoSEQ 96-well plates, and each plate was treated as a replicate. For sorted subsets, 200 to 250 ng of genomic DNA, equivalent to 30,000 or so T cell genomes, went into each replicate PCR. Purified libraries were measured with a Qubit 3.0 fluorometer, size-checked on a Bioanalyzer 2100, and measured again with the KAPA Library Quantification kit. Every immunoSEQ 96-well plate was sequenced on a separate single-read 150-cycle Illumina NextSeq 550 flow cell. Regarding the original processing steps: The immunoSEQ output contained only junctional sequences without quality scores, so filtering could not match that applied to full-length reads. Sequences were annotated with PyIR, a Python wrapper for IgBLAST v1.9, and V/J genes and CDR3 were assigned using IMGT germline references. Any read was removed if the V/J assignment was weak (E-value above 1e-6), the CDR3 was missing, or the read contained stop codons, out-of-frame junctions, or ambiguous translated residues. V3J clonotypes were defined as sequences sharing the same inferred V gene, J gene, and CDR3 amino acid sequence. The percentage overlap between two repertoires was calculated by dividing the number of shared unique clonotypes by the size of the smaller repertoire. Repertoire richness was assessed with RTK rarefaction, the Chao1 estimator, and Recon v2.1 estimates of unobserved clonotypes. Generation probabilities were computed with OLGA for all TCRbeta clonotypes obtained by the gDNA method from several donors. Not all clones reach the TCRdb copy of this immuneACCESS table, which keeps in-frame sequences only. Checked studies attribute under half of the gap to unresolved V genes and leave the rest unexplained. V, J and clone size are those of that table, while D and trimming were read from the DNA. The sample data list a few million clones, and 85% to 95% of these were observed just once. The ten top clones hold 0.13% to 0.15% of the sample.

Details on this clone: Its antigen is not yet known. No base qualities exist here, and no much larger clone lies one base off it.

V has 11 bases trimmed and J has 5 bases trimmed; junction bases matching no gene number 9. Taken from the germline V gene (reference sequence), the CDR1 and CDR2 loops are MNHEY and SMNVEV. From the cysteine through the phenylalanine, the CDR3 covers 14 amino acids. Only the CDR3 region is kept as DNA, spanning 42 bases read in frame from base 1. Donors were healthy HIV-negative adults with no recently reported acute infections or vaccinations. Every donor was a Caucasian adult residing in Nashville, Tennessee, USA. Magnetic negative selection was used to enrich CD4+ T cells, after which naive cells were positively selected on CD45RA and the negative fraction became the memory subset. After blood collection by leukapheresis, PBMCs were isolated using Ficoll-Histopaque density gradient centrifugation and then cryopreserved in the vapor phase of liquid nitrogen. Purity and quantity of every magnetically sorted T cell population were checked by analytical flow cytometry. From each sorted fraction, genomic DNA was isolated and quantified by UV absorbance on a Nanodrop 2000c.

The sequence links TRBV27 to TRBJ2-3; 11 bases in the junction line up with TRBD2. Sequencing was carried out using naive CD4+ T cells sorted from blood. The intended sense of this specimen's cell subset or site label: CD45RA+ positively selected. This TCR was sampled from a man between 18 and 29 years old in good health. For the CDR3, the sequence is CASRLAGLGDTQYF. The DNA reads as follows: TGTGCCTCTAGACTAGCGGGGCTGGGAGATACGCAGTATTTT.